This entry lists 23 T cell receptor beta chains sequenced from one sample in a study of blood T cell repertoires in COVID-19. Method: immunoSEQ multiplex PCR; TCRdb's copy keeps in-frame clones and lacks some. The data contain 400,000 or so clones, 80% to 90% of them singletons. What was sequenced was PBMCs or T cells enriched from blood (not recorded which). These receptors were taken from a man aged 35 to 55 in a cohort exposed to, infected with or recovered from COVID-19 (not recorded which).

This chain uses TRBV3-1 (or the pseudogene TRBV3-2) with TRBJ1-2, with TRBD1 identical over 8 bases. The germline V gene has CDR1 LGHDT and CDR2 YNNKEL (reference sequence). The trim removed 4 bases at V and 6 bases at J, leaving 7 bases unmatched. The CDR3 loop spans 14 amino acids. The CDR3 DNA follows: TGTGCCAGCAGCCTACGGACAGGGAACAATGGCTACACCTTC. Its protein is CASSLRTGNNGYTF.

This clone was observed once. This chain connects TRBV5-1 to TRBJ2-1; 13 bases agree with TRBD2. The CDR3 length is 15 residues. CDR1 and CDR2 (germline): SGHRS, YFSETQ. V was pared by 4 bases and J by 8 bases, with 6 bases of the junction left unmatched. CDR3 in DNA: TGCGCCAGCAGCGAAACTAGCGGGAGGGCCTATGAGCAGTTCTTC. Translating gives CASSETSGRAYEQFF.

The chain uses TRBV14 and TRBJ1-1; D is uncertain. The CDR3 runs to 13 residues. The V gene lost 4 bases and the J gene lost 7 bases, with 13 bases spanning the gap. Germline V CDR1 and CDR2: SGHDN, FVKESK. The CDR3 DNA sequence: TGTGCCAGCAGCCCCAATCTTCACGGTGAAGCTTTCTTT. Translated, it gives CASSPNLHGEAFF.

This clone came up a few times. This chain connects TRBV11-2 to TRBJ2-7; 7 nucleotides align to TRBD1. Germline V CDR1 and CDR2: SGHAT, FQNNGV. The V segment lost 6 bases and the J segment 3 bases; nucleotides outside the gene matches: 5. The CDR3 loop spans 13 amino acids. CDR3 sequence: CASRDRLDYEQYF. In DNA form, the CDR3 reads TGTGCCAGCAGGGACAGGCTGGACTACGAGCAGTACTTC.

The CDR3: CASSGFAGDNQPQHF. For the CDR3, the DNA is TGTGCCAGTAGTGGGTTTGCGGGGGACAATCAGCCCCAGCATTTT. The rearrangement links TRBV19 to TRBJ1-5; possibly TRBD1 for D (5 bases). The CDR3 sequence is 15 residues long. V lost 5 bases to trimming and J lost 3 bases, with 14 bases between them. CDR1 LNHDA and CDR2 SQIVND come from the germline V gene (reference sequence).

This chain connects TRBV2 to TRBJ2-1, with D unresolved. The CDR3 covers 11 residues. CDR1 and CDR2 from the germline V gene are SNHLY and FYNNEI. Trimming cost V 6 bases and J 14 bases, with 14 bases left between them. CDR3 protein: CASRAETWEFF. DNA for the CDR3: TGTGCCAGCAGGGCGGAGACTTGGGAGTTCTTC.

This chain links TRBV19 with TRBJ1-4, with D tentatively TRBD1 (5 bases). The CDR3 runs to 15 residues. Per the germline V gene, CDR1 is LNHDA and CDR2 is SQIVND (reference sequence). The V end was cut by 3 bases, the J end by 3 bases, with 11 bases between. CDR3: CASSIRVAANEKLFF. CDR3 sequence (DNA): TGTGCCAGTAGTATCAGGGTTGCGGCTAATGAAAAACTGTTTTTT. Variable domain in full (rest from reference TRBV19 and TRBJ1-4): DGGITQSPKYLFRKEGQNVTLSCEQNLNHDAMYWYRQDPGQGLRLIYYSQIVNDFQKGDIAEGYSVSREKKESFPLTVTSAQKNPTAFYLCASSIRVAANEKLFFGSGTQLSVL.

V gene TRBV5-1 combines with J gene TRBJ1-1; weak D call: TRBD1 (6 bases). V lost 7 bases and J lost 5, with 18 bases in between. The V gene's germline CDR1 is SGHRS and CDR2 YFSETQ. The CDR3 is 14 residues long. This chain's CDR3 is CASPPGGPRTEAFF. The CDR3 DNA is TGCGCCAGCCCCCCGGGGGGGCCCCGAACTGAAGCTTTCTTT.

The genes are TRBV5-1 and TRBJ2-7; TRBD2 might be the D (5 bases). This CDR3 spans 14 amino acids. V was cut by 4 bases and J by 0 bases, with 11 bases left in between. Germline V gives CDR1 SGHRS, CDR2 YFSETQ. The CDR3 DNA sequence: TGCGCCAGCAGCGATAAGCGGTCCTCCTACGAGCAGTACTTC. Translated: CASSDKRSSYEQYF.

Only a few counts were recorded for this clone. The V and J genes are TRBV7-8 and TRBJ2-3, with TRBD2 identical over 16 bases. The CDR3 is 18 residues long. Looked up from germline, CDR1 is SGHVS and CDR2 is FQNEAQ. The ends lost 5 bases at V and 5 bases at J; junction bases unmatched: 10. DNA for the CDR3: TGTGCCAGCAGCCCCATTGGGACTAGCGGGAGGGCCGGAGATACGCAGTATTTT. The encoded protein is CASSPIGTSGRAGDTQYF.

The chain combines TRBV10-3 with TRBJ1-1, with D hard to call. The CDR3 loop spans 16 amino acids. The germline gives CDR1 ENHRY, CDR2 SYGVKD. Between the trimmed V and J ends, which lost 0 bases and 4 bases, there was a span of 15 bases. CDR3 loop: CAISESNGARGTEAFF. DNA of the CDR3: TGTGCCATCAGTGAGTCGAATGGAGCGCGGGGCACTGAAGCTTTCTTT.

CDR3 residues: CASSPETGFGNTIYF. The CDR3 DNA reads TGCGCCAGCAGCCCTGAGACAGGGTTCGGAAACACCATATATTTT. This chain connects TRBV5-1 to TRBJ1-3, with TRBD1 matching 7 bases. The V and J ends lost 4 bases and 4 bases, in that order; junction bases with no gene match: 8. There are 15 residues in the CDR3. Germline V gives CDR1 SGHRS, CDR2 YFSETQ.

This clone was recorded only once. The chain has TRBV5-1 and TRBJ2-7; a possible D gene is TRBD1 (6 bases). Germline CDR1 and CDR2: SGHRS and YFSETQ. Trimming left V 2 bases short and J 9 bases short, with 9 bases between. There are 11 residues in the CDR3. CDR3 nucleotides: TGCGCCAGCAGCTTAACAGGGACGCAGTACTTC. This sequence encodes CASSLTGTQYF.

The gene calls are TRBV6-4 and TRBJ2-1; 10 positions agree with TRBD2. This CDR3 has 15 residues. The trim removed 0 bases at V and 9 bases at J, leaving 5 bases unmatched. Looked up from germline, CDR1 is MRHNA and CDR2 is SNTAGT. DNA for the CDR3: TGTGCCAGCAGTGACTCCCCTAGCGGGAGAGTTGAGCAGTTCTTC. Translating it yields CASSDSPSGRVEQFF.

The rearrangement joins TRBV5-1 to TRBJ2-7; D ambiguous. Germline CDR1 and CDR2: SGHRS and YFSETQ. V lost 1 base and J 0 bases, leaving 14 bases between the germline ends. The CDR3 length is 16 residues. Here the CDR3 DNA reads TGCGCCAGCAGCTTGATTGGAGCACCGAGCTCCTACGAGCAGTACTTC. Its translation is CASSLIGAPSSYEQYF. The complete variable domain, with remaining parts taken from reference TRBV5-1 and TRBJ2-7, reads KAGVTQTPRYLIKTRGQQVTLSCSPISGHRSVSWYQQTPGQGLQFLFEYFSETQRNKGNFPGRFSGRQFSNSRSEMNVSTLELGDSALYLCASSLIGAPSSYEQYFGPGTRLTVT.

This clone came up a few times. The V and J genes are TRBV29-1 and TRBJ2-7; 15 bases agree with TRBD2. Trimming took 3 bases from V and 3 from J; bases not matched to a gene: 3. The CDR3 consists of 15 residues. Germline V gene sequence: CDR1 SQVTM, CDR2 ANQGSEA. The CDR3 here is CSVEGTSGRHYEQYF. CDR3 nucleotides: TGCAGCGTTGAGGGGACTAGCGGGAGGCACTACGAGCAGTACTTC.

The V and J genes are TRBV9 and TRBJ2-7, with D tentatively TRBD2 (6 bases). Germline CDR1 and CDR2: SGDLS and YYNGEE. V lost 1 base and J 2 bases, leaving 10 bases between the germline ends. The CDR3 spans 14 residues. The CDR3: CASSVREWAYEQYF. CDR3 coding DNA: TGTGCCAGCAGCGTACGGGAGTGGGCCTACGAGCAGTACTTC.

The rearrangement uses TRBV11-2 and TRBJ2-1, with D perhaps TRBD1 (5 bases). Per germline, CDR1 SGHAT and CDR2 FQNNGV. The CDR3 loop spans 15 amino acids. Trimming stripped 3 bases from V and 6 bases from J, with 15 bases between. The CDR3 DNA follows: TGTGCCAGCAGCTTTGGGATCAAGACAGCCAATGAGCAGTTCTTC. Translated: CASSFGIKTANEQFF.

V gene TRBV6-5 combines with J gene TRBJ1-5, with 7 bases aligning to TRBD1. The junction had 8 bases not matched to a gene; V was cut back by 0 bases and J by 9 bases. The CDR3 contains 15 residues. Germline assignment: CDR1 MNHEY and CDR2 SVGAGI. For the CDR3, the DNA is TGTGCCAGCAGTTACTCGCACAGGGGCCGTTGGCCCCAGCATTTT. Encoded protein: CASSYSHRGRWPQHF.

V usage is TRBV28 and J usage is TRBJ2-1; 7 bases are shared with TRBD1. Germline values: CDR1 MDHEN, CDR2 SYDVKM. Germline trimming cut 4 bases from V and 7 bases from J; bases unmatched to any gene: 13. The CDR3 is 16 residues long. DNA of the CDR3: TGTGCCAGCAGTTCTCCCGACAGGGCTATGGCGAATGAGCAGTTCTTC. Residues: CASSSPDRAMANEQFF.

This clone was detected only a few times. The V and J genes are TRBV2 and TRBJ2-2; 8 nucleotides line up with TRBD1. The CDR3 sequence is 14 residues long. Germline values: CDR1 SNHLY, CDR2 FYNNEI. The ends lost 6 bases at V and 1 base at J; junction bases unmatched: 1. The CDR3 DNA is TGTGCCAGCAGGACAGGGGAGAACACCGGGGAGCTGTTTTTT. Protein: CASRTGENTGELFF. Using reference TRBV2 and TRBJ2-2 for the parts outside the CDR3, the full variable domain is EPEVTQTPSHQVTQMGQEVILRCVPISNHLYFYWYRQILGQKVEFLVSFYNNEISEKSEIFDDQFSVERPDGSNFTLKIRSTKLEDSAMYFCASRTGENTGELFFGEGSRLTVL.

V gene TRBV18 combines with J gene TRBJ2-5; D is unresolved. CDR1 is KGHSH, CDR2 LQKENI, per germline. The V end lost 0 bases, the J end lost 5 bases, and 4 bases lay between the germline ends. CDR3 size: 12 residues. CDR3 region: CASSPPGETQYF. CDR3 sequence (DNA): TGTGCCAGCTCACCACCCGGTGAGACCCAGTACTTC.

The rearrangement joins TRBV9 to TRBJ2-5; 8 nucleotides align to TRBD2. The germline CDR1 and CDR2 sequences are SGDLS and YYNGEE. This CDR3 is 15 amino acids long. Trimming removed 5 bases from V and 2 bases from J; junction bases left unmatched: 8. Written as DNA, the CDR3 is TGTGCCAGCAGGCCCGGGACTAGAGAGCAAGAGACCCAGTACTTC. It translates to CASRPGTREQETQYF.